The 8 T cell receptor beta chains below come from one sample, sequenced in a study of T cells in Graves' hyperthyroidism and ophthalmopathy. The TCR beta CDR3 regions underwent amplification using RNA transcripts as the source. RT-PCR in the first round (using the HTBI primer set) targeted the TCR CDR3. TCRdb independently ran MiXCR on the multiplex PCR reads; one entry per CDR3 protein. Here the sample spans approximately 420,000 distinct CDR3 sequences, approximately 13% being singletons. The sequencing input was blood. These receptors all stem from a woman aged 18-29 years with Graves' hyperthyroidism.

Many counts were recorded for this clonotype. The chain links TRBV5-1 to TRBJ2-3; the D is unclear. The CDR3 covers 13 residues. V dropped 4 bases and J dropped 1 base, with 7 bases sitting between them. Germline CDR1 and CDR2: SGHRS and YFSETQ. The DNA for the CDR3 is TGCGCCAGCAGCCAGGACCGCACAGATACGCAGTATTTT. Protein sequence: CASSQDRTDTQYF.

This clonotype occurred many times. The V gene is TRBV5-6, the J gene TRBJ2-3; weak D call: TRBD2 (6 bases). The CDR3 loop spans 13 amino acids. Germline V CDR1 and CDR2: SGHDT, YYEEEE. V lost 4 bases, J lost 7 bases, and 13 bases lay in between. This CDR3 reads CASSHGRKNTQYF. The CDR3 DNA is TGTGCCAGCAGCCACGGGAGAAAGAATACGCAGTATTTT.

V and J are TRBV29-1 and TRBJ2-6; possible D gene TRBD1, 5 bases. V was shortened by 1 base and J by 0 bases, with 19 bases between the two germline ends. CDR1 is SQVTM, CDR2 ANQGSEA, per germline. The CDR3 is made up of 19 amino acids. CDR3 residues: CSVEVDKVTLNSGANVLTF. The CDR3 DNA sequence: TGCAGCGTTGAAGTGGACAAGGTGACTTTAAACTCTGGGGCCAACGTCCTGACTTTC.

At least ten counts were recorded for this clonotype. The J gene is TRBJ1-1, the V gene TRBV18, with TRBD1 matching 8 bases. Losses at the gene ends were 2 bases for V and 1 base for J; bases not matched to a gene: 12. CDR3 size: 18 residues. Germline-derived CDR1 and CDR2 are KGHSH and LQKENI. Here the CDR3 DNA reads TGTGCCAGCTCACCAAGATACGGACAGGGCCCAAAGAACACTGAAGCTTTCTTT. Translated, it gives CASSPRYGQGPKNTEAFF.

The V gene is TRBV20-1, the J gene TRBJ2-3; 11 bases agree with TRBD2. V was pared by 5 bases and J by 6 bases, with 10 bases of the junction left unmatched. Germline CDR1 DFQATT, CDR2 SNEGSKA (reference sequence). The CDR3 covers 15 residues. The CDR3 spells CSAPISGRGLDTQYF. CDR3 bases: TGCAGTGCTCCAATTAGCGGGAGGGGGTTGGATACGCAGTATTTT.

The chain couples TRBV20-1 to TRBJ2-7; no firm D call. The V end lost 3 bases, the J end lost 2 bases, and 8 bases lay between the germline ends. The V gene's germline CDR1 is DFQATT and CDR2 SNEGSKA (reference sequence). The CDR3 length is 12 residues. The CDR3 nucleotides read TGCAGTGCTAGTGAAGGCACCTACGAGCAGTACTTC. This codes for CSASEGTYEQYF.

The V call is TRBV27, the J call TRBJ1-1, with a tentative D call TRBD1 (6 bases). CDR3 length: 13 residues. Germline V gene lookup returns CDR1 MNHEY and CDR2 SMNVEV (reference sequence). V was shortened by 7 bases and J by 5 bases, with 14 bases between the two germline ends. As DNA, the CDR3 is TGTGCCAGCATCCGTAGGGGGGGGACTGAAGCTTTCTTT. Translation: CASIRRGGTEAFF.

The genes are TRBV5-6 and TRBJ1-2, with 7 bases lining up with TRBD1. The V and J ends lost 1 base and 2 bases, in that order; junction bases with no gene match: 5. CDR3 length: 15 amino acids. CDR1 and CDR2 (germline): SGHDT, YYEEEE. The CDR3: CASSLRDRPNYGYTF. The DNA of the CDR3 is TGTGCCAGCAGCTTGCGGGACAGACCAAACTATGGCTACACCTTC.